The table lists the clone carrying this TCR beta chain with a count of one. This specimen belongs to a study of blood T cell repertoires in COVID-19. Study background: Cohort 3 recovered donors had two negative PCRs, clearance, or symptom resolution. The study drew acute and convalescent COVID-19 samples from the United States, Italy and Spain.

Original processing notes: Reference gene primer amplification yielded estimated nucleated cell counts. The method was immunoSEQ multiplex PCR; TCRdb's version includes in-frame clones alone and lacks a portion of them. V, J and clone size derive from that table, while D and trimming were established from the DNA sequence. The data contain about 210,000 clones, around 87% of them singletons. This sequence was found in a man in his thirties or forties in a cohort exposed to, infected with or recovered from COVID-19 (not recorded which). Source material: PBMCs or T cells enriched from blood (not recorded which).

Written as DNA, the CDR3 is TGCGCCAGCGGGACAGGGTACACTGAAGCTTTCTTT. Translated: CASGTGYTEAFF. The chain couples TRBV5-1 to TRBJ1-1; 9 bases agree with TRBD1. The CDR3 is made up of 12 amino acids. The germline CDR1 and CDR2 sequences are SGHRS and YFSETQ. Trimming took 7 bases from V and 3 from J; bases not matched to a gene: 1.